Presented here are 9 T cell receptor beta chains from one specimen sequenced in a study of regulatory T cells in long-lasting Graves disease. In building TCR beta libraries, iRepertoire HTBI primers were used together with Arm-PCR of CDR3 regions. Each CDR3 protein is one row after TCRdb ran MiXCR on the multiplex PCR reads. The data show under 450,000 distinct CDR3 sequences, 23% seen once. Specified time point: persistent/refractory GD, antithyroid drugs over 5 years with positive TRAb. After RNA was extracted from PBMCs, the TCR library was made from it. The sample here was peripheral blood mononuclear cells (PBMCs), taken when the disease was refractory, from a patient treated with antithyroid drugs. Receptor source: a woman in her thirties or forties with Graves disease.

This clonotype was counted many times. The chain is built from TRBV29-1 and TRBJ1-1, with 9 bases aligning to TRBD1. J was trimmed by 2 bases and V by 7 bases; bases with no gene match: 17. This CDR3 is built from 17 residues. Germline CDR1 and CDR2: SQVTM and ANQGSEA. The CDR3 region is CSATKGQGLRYNTEAFF. The CDR3 DNA is TGCAGCGCTACAAAGGGACAGGGCCTAAGGTACAACACTGAAGCTTTCTTT.

This clonotype was seen at least ten times. The V and J genes are TRBV10-3 and TRBJ2-6; D call uncertain. This CDR3 has 16 amino acids. The germline V gene encodes CDR1 ENHRY and CDR2 SYGVKD. Trimming shortened V by 4 bases and J by 0 bases, and 10 bases separated the two germline ends. CDR3 amino acids: CAISAHTYSGANVLTF. As DNA, the CDR3 is TGTGCCATCAGTGCGCATACATACTCTGGGGCCAACGTCCTGACTTTC.

This chain uses TRBV29-1 with TRBJ1-1; TRBD1 might be the D (5 bases). V was shortened by 5 bases and J by 5 bases, with 15 bases between the two germline ends. The CDR3 length is 13 residues. Germline V gene data show CDR1 as SQVTM and CDR2 as ANQGSEA. CDR3 residues: CSVTHGGGTEAFF. Written as DNA, the CDR3 is TGCAGCGTTACTCACGGGGGTGGGACTGAAGCTTTCTTT.

Points on this clonotype: It differs at one base from a far larger clone, so likely a read error. V gene TRBV6-1 combines with J gene TRBJ2-5, with 10 bases lining up with TRBD1. V trimming: 3 bases; J trimming: 3 bases; junction bases outside the gene matches: 7. From germline, CDR1 is MNHNS and CDR2 SASEGT. This CDR3 region has 16 residues. CDR3 nucleotide sequence: TGTGCCAGCAGTGATAGTGCGGGGACAGGGGAAGAGACCCAGTACTTC. Protein sequence: CASSDSAGTGEETQYF.

The chain uses TRBV19 and TRBJ2-2, with 7 bases lining up with TRBD1. V lost 4 bases, J lost 5 bases, and 10 bases stayed unmatched. The CDR3 consists of 16 residues. Germline V gives CDR1 LNHDA, CDR2 SQIVND (reference sequence). CDR3 region: CASSTIRDRPTGELFF. The CDR3 bases are TGTGCCAGTAGTACAATCCGGGACAGACCAACCGGGGAGCTGTTTTTT. Complete variable domain (other parts from reference TRBV19 and TRBJ2-2): DGGITQSPKYLFRKEGQNVTLSCEQNLNHDAMYWYRQDPGQGLRLIYYSQIVNDFQKGDIAEGYSVSREKKESFPLTVTSAQKNPTAFYLCASSTIRDRPTGELFFGEGSRLTVL.

This chain connects TRBV2 to TRBJ2-3; 12 bases line up with TRBD2. Germline CDR1 is SNHLY and CDR2 is FYNNEI. This CDR3 comprises 15 residues. V shed 5 bases and J 2 bases; nucleotides not matched to a gene: 2. The CDR3 sequence: CASSRLAGVTDTQYF. The CDR3 nucleotides are TGTGCCAGCAGTCGACTAGCGGGAGTCACAGATACGCAGTATTTT.

This clonotype was seen repeatedly, ten times or more. V gene TRBV28 combines with J gene TRBJ2-5; no clear D gene. The CDR3 loop spans 12 amino acids. The V and J ends lost 6 bases and 4 bases respectively, with 9 bases between them. Germline loops: CDR1 MDHEN, CDR2 SYDVKM. For the CDR3, the DNA is TGTGCCAGCAGCCGTAGGGCAGAGACCCAGTACTTC. Its protein is CASSRRAETQYF. The entire variable domain, with the rest obtained from reference TRBV28 and TRBJ2-5, is as follows: DVKVTQSSRYLVKRTGEKVFLECVQDMDHENMFWYRQDPGLGLRLIYFSYDVKMKEKGDIPEGYSVSREKKERFSLILESASTNQTSMYLCASSRRAETQYFGPGTRLLVL.

This clonotype has just a few counts. The chain couples TRBV9 to TRBJ2-7; either TRBD1 or TRBD2 may supply D (6 bases each). V lost 0 bases and J lost 6, with 13 bases in between. Germline V CDR1 and CDR2: SGDLS, YYNGEE. The CDR3 sequence is 14 residues long. CDR3 protein: CASSVVGGRVEQYF. The CDR3 bases are TGTGCCAGCAGCGTAGTTGGGGGGCGCGTCGAGCAGTACTTC.

There are a few counts of this clonotype. The chain recombines TRBV29-1 with TRBJ2-7; 9 nucleotides line up with TRBD2. The V gene's germline CDR1 is SQVTM and CDR2 ANQGSEA. The CDR3 length is 12 residues. The ends lost 6 bases at V and 4 bases at J; junction bases unmatched: 4. The CDR3 DNA reads TGCAGCGTGGGACTAGCACCATACGAGCAGTACTTC. Residues: CSVGLAPYEQYF.